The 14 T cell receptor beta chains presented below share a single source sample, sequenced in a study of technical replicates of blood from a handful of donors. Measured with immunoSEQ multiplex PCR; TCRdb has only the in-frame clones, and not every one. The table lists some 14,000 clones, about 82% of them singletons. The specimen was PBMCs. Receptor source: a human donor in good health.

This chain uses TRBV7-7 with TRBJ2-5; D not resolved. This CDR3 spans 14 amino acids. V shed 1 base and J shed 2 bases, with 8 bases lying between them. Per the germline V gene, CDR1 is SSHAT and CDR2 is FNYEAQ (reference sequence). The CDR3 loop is CASSLGNRQETQYF. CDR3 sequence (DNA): TGTGCCAGCAGCTTAGGGAACAGACAAGAGACCCAGTACTTC.

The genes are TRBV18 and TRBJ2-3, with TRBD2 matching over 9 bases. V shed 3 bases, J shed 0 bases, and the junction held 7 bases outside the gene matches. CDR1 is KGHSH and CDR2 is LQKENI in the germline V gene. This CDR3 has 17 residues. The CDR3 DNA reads TGTGCCAGCTCACCGGGAGTTAGCGGGAGTAGCACAGATACGCAGTATTTT. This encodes CASSPGVSGSSTDTQYF.

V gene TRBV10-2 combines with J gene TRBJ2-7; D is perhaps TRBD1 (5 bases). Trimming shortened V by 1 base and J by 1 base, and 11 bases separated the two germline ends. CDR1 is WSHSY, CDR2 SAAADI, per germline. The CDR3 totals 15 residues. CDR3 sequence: CASSEWQGQSYEQYF. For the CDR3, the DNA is TGCGCCAGCAGTGAGTGGCAGGGTCAATCCTACGAGCAGTACTTC.

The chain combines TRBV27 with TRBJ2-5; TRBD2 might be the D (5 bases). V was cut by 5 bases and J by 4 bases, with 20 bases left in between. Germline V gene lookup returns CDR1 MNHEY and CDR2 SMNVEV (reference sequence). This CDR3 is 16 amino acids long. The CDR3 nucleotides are TGTGCCAGCAGTCCGGACTTTAACCTATGGATAGAGACCCAGTACTTC. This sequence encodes CASSPDFNLWIETQYF.

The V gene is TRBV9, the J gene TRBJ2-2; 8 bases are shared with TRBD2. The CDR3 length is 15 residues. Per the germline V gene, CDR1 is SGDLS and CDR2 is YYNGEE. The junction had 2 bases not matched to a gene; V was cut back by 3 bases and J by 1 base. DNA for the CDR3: TGTGCCAGCAGCGCAGCGGGAGAGAACACCGGGGAGCTGTTTTTT. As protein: CASSAAGENTGELFF.

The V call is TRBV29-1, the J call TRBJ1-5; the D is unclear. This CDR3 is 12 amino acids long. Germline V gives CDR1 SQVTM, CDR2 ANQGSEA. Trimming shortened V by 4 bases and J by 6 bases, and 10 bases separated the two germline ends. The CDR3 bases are TGCAGCGTTGGTGGGGAGGGTCAGCCCCAGCATTTT. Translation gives CSVGGEGQPQHF.

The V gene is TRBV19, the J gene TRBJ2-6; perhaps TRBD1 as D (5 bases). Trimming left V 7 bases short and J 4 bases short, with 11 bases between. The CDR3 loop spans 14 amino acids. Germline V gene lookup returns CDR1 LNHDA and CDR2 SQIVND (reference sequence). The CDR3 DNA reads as TGTGCCAGTATCGCAGGGTCCGGGGCCAACGTCCTGACTTTC. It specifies CASIAGSGANVLTF.

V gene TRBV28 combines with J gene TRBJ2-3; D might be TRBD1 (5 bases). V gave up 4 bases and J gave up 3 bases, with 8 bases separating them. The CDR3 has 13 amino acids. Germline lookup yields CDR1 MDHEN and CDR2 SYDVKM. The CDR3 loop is CASSSPGTDTQYF. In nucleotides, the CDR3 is TGTGCCAGCAGTTCCCCAGGGACAGATACGCAGTATTTT.

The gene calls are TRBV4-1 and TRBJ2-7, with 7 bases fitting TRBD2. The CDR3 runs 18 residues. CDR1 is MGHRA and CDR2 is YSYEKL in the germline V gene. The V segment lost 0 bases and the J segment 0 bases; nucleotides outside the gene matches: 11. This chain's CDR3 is CASSQDVRVGLDSYEQYF. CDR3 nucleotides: TGCGCCAGCAGCCAAGATGTCAGGGTAGGACTAGACTCCTACGAGCAGTACTTC.

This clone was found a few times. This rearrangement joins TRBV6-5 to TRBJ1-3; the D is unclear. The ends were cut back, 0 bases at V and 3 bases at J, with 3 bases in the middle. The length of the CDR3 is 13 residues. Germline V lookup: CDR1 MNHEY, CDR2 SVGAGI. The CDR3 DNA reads TGTGCCAGCAGTTACTCCAGTGGAAACACCATATATTTT. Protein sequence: CASSYSSGNTIYF.

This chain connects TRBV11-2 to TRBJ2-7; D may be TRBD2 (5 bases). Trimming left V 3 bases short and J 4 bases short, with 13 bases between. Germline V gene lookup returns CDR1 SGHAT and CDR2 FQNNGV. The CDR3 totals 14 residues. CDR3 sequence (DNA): TGTGCCAGCAGCTTTTCTCGACTATCATACGAGCAGTACTTC. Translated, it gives CASSFSRLSYEQYF.

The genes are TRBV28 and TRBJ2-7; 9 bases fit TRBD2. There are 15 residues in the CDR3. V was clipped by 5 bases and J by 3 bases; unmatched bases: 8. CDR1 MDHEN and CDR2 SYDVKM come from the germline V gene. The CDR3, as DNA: TGTGCCAGCAGTCACACCGGGACTAGCAACTACGAGCAGTACTTC. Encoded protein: CASSHTGTSNYEQYF.

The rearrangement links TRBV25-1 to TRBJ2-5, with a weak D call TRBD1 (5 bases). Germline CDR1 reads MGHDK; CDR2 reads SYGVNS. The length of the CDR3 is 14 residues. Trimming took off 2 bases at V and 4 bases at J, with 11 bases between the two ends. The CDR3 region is CASSERGHGETQYF. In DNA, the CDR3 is TGTGCCAGCAGTGAAAGAGGACACGGAGAGACCCAGTACTTC.

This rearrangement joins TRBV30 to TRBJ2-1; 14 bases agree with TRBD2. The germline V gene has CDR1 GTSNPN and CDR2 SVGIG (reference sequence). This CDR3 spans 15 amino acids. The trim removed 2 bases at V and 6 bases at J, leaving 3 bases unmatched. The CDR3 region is CAWSIGLAGGNEQFF. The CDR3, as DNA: TGTGCCTGGAGTATAGGACTAGCGGGAGGCAATGAGCAGTTCTTC.